The 20 T cell receptor beta chains presented below share a single source sample, sequenced in a study of human T cells and chemical hapten exposure. Time point reported: pre-sensitization, week 0. Treatment of the sample: therapeutic diphenylcyclopropenone sensitization with weekly scalp DPC. TCRdb re-called the RACE reads with MiXCR, one entry per CDR3 protein. Of about 260,000 distinct CDR3 sequences listed, about 9.4% are singletons. Sequenced material: whole blood, taken in connection with sensitization to the hapten diphenylcyclopropenone (DPC). The receptor set was obtained from a middle-aged woman with alopecia areata. Some clones in this sample may be carry-over from other donors' samples.

In this sample, this clonotype turned up a few times. The chain uses TRBV10-3 and TRBJ2-3; D may be TRBD1 (5 bases). In germline, CDR1 is ENHRY, CDR2 SYGVKD. Between the trimmed V and J ends, which lost 6 bases and 6 bases, there was a span of 16 bases. There are 14 residues in the CDR3. CDR3 DNA: TGTGCCATCAGGGGGCTAGGTACTACCGATACGCAGTATTTT. Translating it yields CAIRGLGTTDTQYF.

This clonotype has just a few counts. The rearrangement joins TRBV7-2 to TRBJ1-1; no clear D. This CDR3 spans 12 amino acids. The V gene's germline CDR1 is SGHTA and CDR2 FQGNSA. V lost 5 bases and J 6 bases, leaving 10 bases between the germline ends. CDR3 amino acids: CASSNRHAEAFF. CDR3 nucleotide sequence: TGTGCCAGCAGCAACCGACACGCTGAAGCTTTCTTT. Looking up the rest from reference TRBV7-2 and TRBJ1-1 gives the full variable domain: GAGVSQSPSNKVTEKGKDVELRCDPISGHTALYWYRQSLGQGLEFLIYFQGNSAPDKSGLPSDRFSAERTGGSVSTLTIQRTQQEDSAVYLCASSNRHAEAFFGQGTRLTVV.

This clonotype was found many times. As DNA, the CDR3 is TGTGCCAGCAGTTTATACGGGGGACGGAACACTGAAGCTTTCTTT. This encodes CASSLYGGRNTEAFF. The chain joins TRBV28 to TRBJ1-1; D might be TRBD1 (5 bases). This CDR3 is built from 15 residues. In germline, CDR1 is MDHEN, CDR2 SYDVKM. V lost 1 base and J lost 1, with 10 bases in between.

This clonotype was counted many times. The chain joins TRBV5-1 to TRBJ1-1, with a tentative D call TRBD1 (5 bases). CDR3 length: 16 amino acids. Germline values: CDR1 SGHRS, CDR2 YFSETQ. V lost 4 bases and J 7 bases, leaving 23 bases between the germline ends. The CDR3 sequence is CASSVLLSGSGFEAFF. The CDR3 coding sequence is TGCGCCAGCAGCGTCTTGTTGTCTGGATCAGGGTTTGAAGCTTTCTTT.

The chain uses TRBV6-5 and TRBJ2-7; 7 bases line up with TRBD2. The CDR3 contains 15 residues. V was pared by 2 bases and J by 0 bases, with 4 bases of the junction left unmatched. Per germline, CDR1 MNHEY and CDR2 SVGAGI. In DNA form, the CDR3 reads TGTGCCAGCAGTTACGACCCGGGGGGCTCCTACGAGCAGTACTTC. Translated: CASSYDPGGSYEQYF.

This sequence joins TRBV6-5 and TRBJ1-6; TRBD1 matches 8 bases. V was clipped by 6 bases and J by 2 bases; unmatched bases: 9. The length of the CDR3 is 17 residues. The germline V gene has CDR1 MNHEY and CDR2 SVGAGI. CDR3 protein: CASRGGQGRPYNSPLHF. The CDR3 nucleotides are TGTGCCAGCAGAGGAGGACAGGGCAGACCCTATAATTCACCCCTCCACTTT.

The chain has TRBV7-9 and TRBJ2-3, with 7 bases matching TRBD1. The V segment lost 5 bases and the J segment 7 bases; nucleotides outside the gene matches: 3. This CDR3 is 12 amino acids long. Germline V CDR1 and CDR2: SEHNR, FQNEAQ (reference sequence). CDR3 loop: CASSPTGYTQYF. CDR3 in DNA: TGTGCCAGCAGCCCGACAGGGTATACGCAGTATTTT.

This clonotype was found many times. V is TRBV5-5 and J is TRBJ2-1, with 10 bases that match TRBD2. This CDR3 has 16 residues. V shed 0 bases, J shed 4 bases, and the junction held 4 bases outside the gene matches. Germline-derived CDR1 and CDR2 are SGHKS and YYEKEE (reference sequence). For the CDR3, the DNA is TGTGCCAGCAGCTTGGGGCCAGCGGGAGGGTACAATGAGCAGTTCTTC. Its translation: CASSLGPAGGYNEQFF.

This clonotype appeared a few times. V and J are TRBV5-1 and TRBJ2-3; TRBD2 aligns across 7 bases. This CDR3 has 16 amino acids. V shed 3 bases and J 1 base; nucleotides not matched to a gene: 8. Germline V gene lookup returns CDR1 SGHRS and CDR2 YFSETQ. In DNA form, the CDR3 reads TGCGCCAGCAGCTCAGCTCTCCTAGCGGGCACAGATACGCAGTATTTT. Its protein product is CASSSALLAGTDTQYF.

The V call is TRBV4-3, the J call TRBJ2-3; 9 bases are shared with TRBD1. Trimming removed 0 bases from V and 4 bases from J; junction bases left unmatched: 11. Germline-derived CDR1 and CDR2 are LGHNA and YSLEER. The CDR3 sequence is 18 residues long. Written as DNA, the CDR3 is TGCGCCAGCAGCCAAGATGGACTCGGGACAGGGTGGGCAGATACGCAGTATTTT. This gives the protein CASSQDGLGTGWADTQYF.

This clonotype was recorded a few times. The chain joins TRBV9 to TRBJ2-1; TRBD2 aligns across 9 bases. This CDR3 is 16 amino acids long. From germline, CDR1 is SGDLS and CDR2 YYNGEE. Trimming cost V 3 bases and J 9 bases; bases outside gene matches: 13. The CDR3 region is CASSAGVAGVWSEQFF. The CDR3 coding sequence is TGTGCCAGCAGCGCCGGGGTAGCGGGAGTTTGGTCTGAGCAGTTCTTC.

The chain employs TRBV27 and TRBJ2-7; D gene ambiguous. The CDR3 extends over 18 amino acids. The V gene lost 3 bases and the J gene lost 0 bases, with 21 bases spanning the gap. Germline-derived CDR1 and CDR2 are MNHEY and SMNVEV (reference sequence). The CDR3 coding sequence is TGTGCCAGCAGTTTGTTGGCGAGCGTCTCCGCCAGCTCCTACGAGCAGTACTTC. Translation: CASSLLASVSASSYEQYF.

The CDR3 loop is CSAGGQFYGYTF. The DNA for the CDR3 is TGCAGTGCTGGAGGACAGTTTTATGGCTACACCTTC. The V call is TRBV20-1, the J call TRBJ1-2, with D tentatively TRBD1 (6 bases). CDR1 is DFQATT and CDR2 is SNEGSKA in the germline V gene (reference sequence). Trimming stripped 5 bases from V and 5 bases from J, with 12 bases between. CDR3 length: 12 residues.

The chain recombines TRBV7-2 with TRBJ2-3; D assignment may be TRBD1 or TRBD2 (6 bases each). This CDR3 is 15 amino acids long. V was shortened by 5 bases and J by 4 bases, with 16 bases between the two germline ends. Looked up from germline, CDR1 is SGHTA and CDR2 is FQGNSA. This CDR3 reads CASSLVRGAADTQYF. The CDR3 DNA follows: TGTGCCAGCAGCCTCGTGAGGGGGGCGGCAGATACGCAGTATTTT.

J is TRBJ2-2 and V is TRBV4-2; 9 positions match TRBD1. Germline CDR1 and CDR2: LGHNA and YNFKEQ. Trimming took 0 bases from V and 11 from J; bases not matched to a gene: 7. The CDR3 loop spans 15 amino acids. The CDR3 sequence is CASSQDPDRGIELFF. DNA of the CDR3: TGTGCCAGCAGCCAAGATCCGGACAGGGGAATTGAGCTGTTTTTT.

The J gene is TRBJ1-6, the V gene TRBV20-1; TRBD1 might be the D (5 bases). The CDR3 consists of 15 residues. Per the germline V gene, CDR1 is DFQATT and CDR2 is SNEGSKA (reference sequence). The ends were cut back, 1 base at V and 5 bases at J, with 12 bases in the middle. CDR3 bases: TGCAGTGCTAGAGCCCAAGGGGCAGATAATTCACCCCTCCACTTT. Encoded protein: CSARAQGADNSPLHF.

This clonotype was recorded at least ten times. The CDR3 sequence is CATRQTGGGTGELFF. The DNA of the CDR3 is TGTGCCACCAGACAGACAGGCGGAGGCACCGGGGAGCTGTTTTTT. This rearrangement joins TRBV24-1 to TRBJ2-2; tentative D call: TRBD1 (6 bases). Germline CDR1 is KGHDR and CDR2 is SFDVKD. With 7 bases removed from V and 4 bases from J, the gap between germline ends came to 15 bases. The CDR3 spans 15 residues.

This clonotype was detected a few times. The chain carries TRBV27 and TRBJ2-1, with TRBD2 identical over 13 bases. Germline V gene data show CDR1 as MNHEY and CDR2 as SMNVEV (reference sequence). V lost 2 bases and J lost 12; bases outside the gene matches: 4. The CDR3 consists of 14 residues. In DNA form, the CDR3 reads TGTGCCAGCAGTTTACGACTAGCGGGAGGAAGGCAGTTCTTC. This sequence encodes CASSLRLAGGRQFF.

This clonotype was recorded a few times. The rearrangement uses TRBV20-1 and TRBJ2-7, with 9 bases lining up with TRBD2. Trimming cost V 1 base and J 2 bases; bases outside gene matches: 9. The V gene's germline CDR1 is DFQATT and CDR2 SNEGSKA (reference sequence). The CDR3 is 16 residues long. CDR3 residues: CSARVAGGLQTYEQYF. The DNA of the CDR3 is TGCAGTGCTAGAGTGGCGGGAGGGCTCCAGACCTACGAGCAGTACTTC.

Note on this clonotype: It is likely a read error: a sequence one base away is far more abundant. The V and J genes are TRBV12-3 or TRBV12-4 and TRBJ2-1; 8 bases are a match to TRBD2. This CDR3 comprises 14 residues. V was clipped by 5 bases and J by 6 bases; unmatched bases: 6. CDR3 in amino acids: CASSPGLGGNEQFF. DNA for the CDR3: TGTGCCAGCAGTCCGGGACTAGGGGGCAATGAGCAGTTCTTC.